The clone carrying this TCR beta chain was seen only a few times. Each CDR3 protein is one row after TCRdb ran MiXCR on the RT-PCR reads. The table has roughly 230,000 distinct CDR3 sequences, roughly an eighth seen once; the top ten hold about 9.9%. The sample comes from a study of patients and donors after allogeneic stem cell transplantation. This CDR3 spans 14 amino acids. The germline V gene has CDR1 SGHRS and CDR2 YFSETQ. The V and J ends lost 4 bases and 4 bases, in that order; junction bases with no gene match: 4. Sequencing was done on a sample of blood, either unsorted or a sorted T cell fraction (not recorded which). The chain recombines TRBV5-1 with TRBJ2-3, with 9 bases lining up with TRBD2. The TCR was taken from a human donor who was either an allogeneic HSCT recipient or a stem cell or donor lymphocyte infusion donor (not recorded which). It is not recorded whose cells these are; they may come from a transplant donor. CDR3 protein: CASSPTSGADTQYF. The CDR3 bases are TGCGCCAGCAGCCCGACTAGCGGAGCAGATACGCAGTATTTT.